This T cell receptor beta chain was retrieved from a study of cytomegalovirus exposure and HLA in healthy donors. This clone was counted between two and nine times. CDR1 and CDR2 from the germline V gene are SGHVS and FQNEAQ. The CDR3 extends over 14 amino acids. V was pared by 9 bases and J by 4 bases, with 9 bases of the junction left unmatched. The PCR employed 60 Vbeta primers together with 13 Jbeta primers. Some clones are missing from TCRdb's copy, which holds only in-frame ones; the method was immunoSEQ multiplex PCR. This sample has about 93,000 clones, with about 81% found just once. The TCR originated in a woman aged 40 to 49 in good health and CMV-seronegative. The sequenced sample consisted of PBMCs. The V and J genes are TRBV7-8 and TRBJ2-5; 9 bases fit TRBD1. CDR3: CASARGTGRETQYF. The DNA for the CDR3 is TGTGCCAGTGCCCGGGGGACAGGGCGAGAGACCCAGTACTTC. Filled out from reference TRBV7-8 and TRBJ2-5, the complete variable domain reads GAGVSQSPRYKVAKRGQDVALRCDPISGHVSLFWYQQALGQGPEFLTYFQNEAQLDKSGLPSDRFFAERPEGSVSTLKIQRTQQEDSAVYLCASARGTGRETQYFGPGTRLLVL.